This T cell receptor (beta chain) was recorded in a study of blood T cell repertoires in COVID-19. Turning to the study itself: COVID-19 samples from acute and convalescent phases originated in the United States, Italy and Spain. T cells, B-cell-depleted T cells, or PBMCs supplied cDNA or gDNA.

Method: immunoSEQ multiplex PCR; TCRdb's copy keeps in-frame clones and lacks some. Among more than 85,000 clones listed, over 70% were seen once. Germline assignment: CDR1 SNHLY and CDR2 FYNNEI. There are 14 residues in the CDR3. The V and J ends lost 6 bases and 2 bases, in that order; junction bases with no gene match: 5. This receptor was identified in an elderly man with active or convalescent COVID-19. Sequencing was done on a sample of peripheral blood. The chain recombines TRBV2 with TRBJ2-5; 8 bases are shared with TRBD1. CDR3 sequence (DNA): TGTGCCAGCAGAACCGGGACAGGACAAGAGACCCAGTACTTC. Translation: CASRTGTGQETQYF. Looking up the rest from reference TRBV2 and TRBJ2-5 gives the full variable domain: EPEVTQTPSHQVTQMGQEVILRCVPISNHLYFYWYRQILGQKVEFLVSFYNNEISEKSEIFDDQFSVERPDGSNFTLKIRSTKLEDSAMYFCASRTGTGQETQYFGPGTRLLVL.